This T cell receptor beta chain was obtained from a study of T cells in Graves' hyperthyroidism and ophthalmopathy. Looking at the study overall: Before treatment of any kind, peripheral blood was taken at initial diagnosis.

V shed 8 bases and J 0 bases; nucleotides not matched to a gene: 7. Germline CDR1 KGHSH, CDR2 LQKENI. There are 15 residues in the CDR3. This clonotype has ten or more counts. Ophthalmopathy patients all had a Clinical Activity Score of at least 3, a NOSPECS grade of at least 4 and disease under 3 months old. Lactation, pregnancy, other autoimmune disease or uncontrolled infection led to exclusion of patients. Diagnosis relied on clinical symptoms, serum thyroxine and TRAb, thyroid ultrasound and orbital computed tomography. The investigators amplified TCR beta CDR3 regions from RNA transcripts. The HTBI primer set was used in a first-round RT-PCR of the TCR CDR3. TCRdb re-analysed the multiplex PCR reads in MiXCR, keeping a single row per CDR3 protein. This table holds approximately 600,000 distinct CDR3 sequences, 14% found once.

The receptor comes from a woman aged 18-29 years with Graves' ophthalmopathy. Sequences were obtained from blood. This chain connects TRBV18 to TRBJ2-3, with TRBD1 identical over 8 bases. CDR3 loop: CASSPGTGSTDTQYF. The CDR3 bases are TGTGCCAGCAGCCCCGGGACAGGCAGCACAGATACGCAGTATTTT. The full variable domain, rest sourced from reference TRBV18 and TRBJ2-3, is NAGVMQNPRHLVRRRGQEARLRCSPMKGHSHVYWYRQLPEEGLKFMVYLQKENIIDESGMPKERFSAEFPKEGPSILRIQQVVRGDSAAYFCASSPGTGSTDTQYFGPGTRLTVL.